This T cell receptor (beta chain) was captured in a study of cytomegalovirus exposure and HLA in healthy donors. PCR was performed using 60 Vbeta and 13 Jbeta primers. Profiled with immunoSEQ multiplex PCR; TCRdb holds only in-frame clones, not every one. The profile covers around 200,000 clones, with approximately 80% appearing a single time and less than 20% taken by the ten largest. There are 15 residues in the CDR3. V was shortened by 3 bases and J by 3 bases, with 14 bases between the two germline ends. CDR1 and CDR2 (germline): KGHSH, LQKENI. The chain joins TRBV18 to TRBJ1-1, with TRBD1 as a possible D gene (6 bases). The sequenced sample was PBMCs. The sequence was obtained from a man aged 40-49 years in good health and CMV-seronegative. The DNA of the CDR3 is TGTGCCAGCTCACCCCAGCCCTGGGGGCACACTGAAGCTTTCTTT. Translation gives CASSPQPWGHTEAFF.